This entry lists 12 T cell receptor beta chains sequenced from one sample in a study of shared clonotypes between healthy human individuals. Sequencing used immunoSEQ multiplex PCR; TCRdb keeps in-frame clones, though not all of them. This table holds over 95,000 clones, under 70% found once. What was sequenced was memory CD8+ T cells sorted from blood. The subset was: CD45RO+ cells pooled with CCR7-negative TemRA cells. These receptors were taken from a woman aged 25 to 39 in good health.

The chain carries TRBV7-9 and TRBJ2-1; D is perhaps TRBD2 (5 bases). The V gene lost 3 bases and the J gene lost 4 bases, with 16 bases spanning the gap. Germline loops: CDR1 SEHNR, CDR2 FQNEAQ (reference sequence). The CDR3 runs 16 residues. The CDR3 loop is CASSFGGRQEYNEQFF. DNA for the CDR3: TGTGCCAGCAGCTTCGGAGGTAGGCAGGAATACAATGAGCAGTTCTTC.

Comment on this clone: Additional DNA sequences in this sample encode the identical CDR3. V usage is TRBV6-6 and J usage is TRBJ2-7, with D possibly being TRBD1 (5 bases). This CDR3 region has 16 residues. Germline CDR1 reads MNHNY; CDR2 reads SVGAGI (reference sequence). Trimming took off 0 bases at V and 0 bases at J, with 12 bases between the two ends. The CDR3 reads CASSYSRPGSSYEQYF. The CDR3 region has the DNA TGTGCCAGCAGTTACTCGAGGCCAGGGTCCTCCTACGAGCAGTACTTC.

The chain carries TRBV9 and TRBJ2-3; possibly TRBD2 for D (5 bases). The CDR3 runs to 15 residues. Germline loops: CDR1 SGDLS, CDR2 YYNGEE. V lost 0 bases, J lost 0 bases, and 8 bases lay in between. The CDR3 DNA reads TGTGCCAGCAGCGTAGGCGGGCCTAGCACAGATACGCAGTATTTT. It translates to CASSVGGPSTDTQYF.

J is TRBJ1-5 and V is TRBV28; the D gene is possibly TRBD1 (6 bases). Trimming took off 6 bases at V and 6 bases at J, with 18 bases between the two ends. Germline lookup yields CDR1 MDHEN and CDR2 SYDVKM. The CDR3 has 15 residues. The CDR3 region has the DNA TGTGCCAGCAGCTTGTATCAGGGGCCAAGTCAGCCCCAGCATTTT. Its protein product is CASSLYQGPSQPQHF.

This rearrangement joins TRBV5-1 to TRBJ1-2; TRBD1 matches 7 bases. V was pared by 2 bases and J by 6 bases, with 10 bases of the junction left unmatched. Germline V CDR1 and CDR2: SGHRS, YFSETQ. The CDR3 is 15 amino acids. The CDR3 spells CASSFHRGKLDGYTF. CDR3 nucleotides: TGCGCCAGCAGCTTTCACAGGGGAAAGTTGGATGGCTACACCTTC.

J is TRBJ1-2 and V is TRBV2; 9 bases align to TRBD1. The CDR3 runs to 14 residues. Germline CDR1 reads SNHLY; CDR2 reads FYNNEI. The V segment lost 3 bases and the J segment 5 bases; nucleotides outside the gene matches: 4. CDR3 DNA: TGTGCCAGCAGTGATTGGGACAGGGCTTATGGCTACACCTTC. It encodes CASSDWDRAYGYTF.

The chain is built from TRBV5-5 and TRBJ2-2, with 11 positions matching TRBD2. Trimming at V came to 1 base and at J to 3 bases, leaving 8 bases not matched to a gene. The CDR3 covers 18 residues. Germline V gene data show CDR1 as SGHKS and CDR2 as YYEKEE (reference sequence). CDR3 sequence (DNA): TGTGCCAGCAGCTTGTCCTTAGCGGGAGGGCCGTACACCGGGGAGCTGTTTTTT. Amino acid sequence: CASSLSLAGGPYTGELFF.

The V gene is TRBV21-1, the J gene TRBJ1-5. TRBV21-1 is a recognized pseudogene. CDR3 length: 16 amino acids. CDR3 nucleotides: TGTGCCAGCAGCAAATCAGGGACGCAAATCAATCAGCCCCAGCATTTT. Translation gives CASSKSGTQINQPQHF.

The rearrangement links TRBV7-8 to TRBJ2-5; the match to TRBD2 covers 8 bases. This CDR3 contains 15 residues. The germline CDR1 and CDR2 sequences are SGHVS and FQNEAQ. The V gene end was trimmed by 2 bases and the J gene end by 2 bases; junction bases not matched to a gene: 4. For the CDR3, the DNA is TGTGCCAGCAGCTTACTAGCGGGTACTCAAGAGACCCAGTACTTC. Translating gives CASSLLAGTQETQYF. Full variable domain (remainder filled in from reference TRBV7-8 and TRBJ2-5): GAGVSQSPRYKVAKRGQDVALRCDPISGHVSLFWYQQALGQGPEFLTYFQNEAQLDKSGLPSDRFFAERPEGSVSTLKIQRTQQEDSAVYLCASSLLAGTQETQYFGPGTRLLVL.

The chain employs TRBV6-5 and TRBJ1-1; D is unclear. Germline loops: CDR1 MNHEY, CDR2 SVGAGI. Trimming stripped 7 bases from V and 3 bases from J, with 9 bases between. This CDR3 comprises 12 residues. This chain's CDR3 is CASNRLDTEAFF. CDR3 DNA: TGTGCCAGCAACCGACTAGACACTGAAGCTTTCTTT.

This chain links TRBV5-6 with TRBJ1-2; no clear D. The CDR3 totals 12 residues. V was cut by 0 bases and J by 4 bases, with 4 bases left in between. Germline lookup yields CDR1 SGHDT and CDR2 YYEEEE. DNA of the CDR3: TGTGCCAGCAGCTTGGTGGGCTATGGCTACACCTTC. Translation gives CASSLVGYGYTF.

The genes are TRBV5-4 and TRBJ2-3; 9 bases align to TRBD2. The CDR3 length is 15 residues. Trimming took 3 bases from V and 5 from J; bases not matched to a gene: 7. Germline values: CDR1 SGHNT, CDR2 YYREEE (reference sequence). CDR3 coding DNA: TGTGCCAGCAGCTCCGCTAGCGGGGCTGGAGATACGCAGTATTTT. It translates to CASSSASGAGDTQYF.